The 6 T cell receptor beta chains given below trace back to one sample, sequenced in a study of cytomegalovirus exposure and HLA in healthy donors. PCR used 60 Vbeta primers and 13 Jbeta primers. TCRdb keeps only in-frame clones here, not all; method: immunoSEQ multiplex PCR. The sample shows more than 150,000 clones, about 80% of them seen only once. Material: PBMCs. The receptors stem from a woman aged 30 to 39 in good health and CMV-seronegative.

The chain combines TRBV7-2 with TRBJ2-6, with D perhaps matching TRBD1 (5 bases). The CDR3 sequence is 15 residues long. Trimming stripped 1 base from V and 1 base from J, with 5 bases between. CDR1 SGHTA and CDR2 FQGNSA come from the germline V gene. The CDR3, as DNA: TGTGCCAGCAGCTTAGAGGGGTCTGGGGCCAACGTCCTGACTTTC. Its translation is CASSLEGSGANVLTF.

The chain recombines TRBV4-2 with TRBJ2-7; 9 bases map to TRBD2. This CDR3 contains 15 residues. J was trimmed by 2 bases and V by 3 bases; bases with no gene match: 5. From germline, CDR1 is LGHNA and CDR2 YNFKEQ. The CDR3 region has the DNA TGTGCCAGCAGCCAGACTAGCGGAACCACCTACGAGCAGTACTTC. Its protein is CASSQTSGTTYEQYF.

The V and J genes are TRBV15 and TRBJ2-3, with D hard to call. V was shortened by 0 bases and J by 2 bases, with 15 bases between the two germline ends. The germline CDR1 and CDR2 sequences are LNHNV and YYDKDF (reference sequence). There are 17 residues in the CDR3. CDR3 nucleotide sequence: TGTGCCACCAGCAGAGATTGGAGAGGTCAGACCACAGATACGCAGTATTTT. Protein: CATSRDWRGQTTDTQYF.

The chain couples TRBV7-9 to TRBJ2-7; possible D gene TRBD1, 5 bases. CDR1 is SEHNR, CDR2 FQNEAQ, per germline (reference sequence). The CDR3 loop spans 13 amino acids. Deletions cut 11 bases from V and 3 bases from J, with 17 bases between. CDR3 in DNA: TGTGCCGACAAACTGGGGCAGAACTACGAGCAGTACTTC. It specifies CADKLGQNYEQYF.

The rearrangement links TRBV28 to TRBJ2-7; D is possibly TRBD1 (5 bases). The CDR3 runs to 12 residues. The germline V gene has CDR1 MDHEN and CDR2 SYDVKM. Trimming removed 5 bases at V and 5 bases at J, with 10 bases between. As DNA, the CDR3 is TGTGCCAGCAGTAAAGTCAGGGACGAGCAGTACTTC. Protein sequence: CASSKVRDEQYF.

The rearrangement uses TRBV28 and TRBJ1-3, with D maybe TRBD1 (5 bases). The V end was cut by 5 bases, the J end by 2 bases, with 10 bases between. The V gene's germline CDR1 is MDHEN and CDR2 SYDVKM. The CDR3 runs 14 residues. Here the CDR3 DNA reads TGTGCCAGCAGTCGCTCAGGGACTGGAAACACCATATATTTT. Its protein is CASSRSGTGNTIYF. Supplemented by reference TRBV28 and TRBJ1-3, the full variable domain reads DVKVTQSSRYLVKRTGEKVFLECVQDMDHENMFWYRQDPGLGLRLIYFSYDVKMKEKGDIPEGYSVSREKKERFSLILESASTNQTSMYLCASSRSGTGNTIYFGEGSWLTVV.